This T cell receptor beta chain was recorded in a study of T cells in localized non-small cell lung cancer. The assay was immunoSEQ multiplex PCR, and TCRdb's table has in-frame clones only and misses some. The repertoire holds fewer than 2,000 clones, with less than 25% as singletons. Trimming cost V 6 bases and J 5 bases, with 13 bases left between them. Per germline, CDR1 MNHGY and CDR2 SAAAGT. The CDR3 loop spans 14 amino acids. Sequencing used normal lung tissue next to the tumor, obtained before any cancer treatment. This receptor was taken from a male donor older than 55 with stage II lung adenocarcinoma. The rearrangement joins TRBV6-8 to TRBJ2-2; no reliable D call. Written as DNA, the CDR3 is TGTGCCAGCAGCGGTTACCCGAGGACCGGGGAGCTGTTTTTT. Translating gives CASSGYPRTGELFF.